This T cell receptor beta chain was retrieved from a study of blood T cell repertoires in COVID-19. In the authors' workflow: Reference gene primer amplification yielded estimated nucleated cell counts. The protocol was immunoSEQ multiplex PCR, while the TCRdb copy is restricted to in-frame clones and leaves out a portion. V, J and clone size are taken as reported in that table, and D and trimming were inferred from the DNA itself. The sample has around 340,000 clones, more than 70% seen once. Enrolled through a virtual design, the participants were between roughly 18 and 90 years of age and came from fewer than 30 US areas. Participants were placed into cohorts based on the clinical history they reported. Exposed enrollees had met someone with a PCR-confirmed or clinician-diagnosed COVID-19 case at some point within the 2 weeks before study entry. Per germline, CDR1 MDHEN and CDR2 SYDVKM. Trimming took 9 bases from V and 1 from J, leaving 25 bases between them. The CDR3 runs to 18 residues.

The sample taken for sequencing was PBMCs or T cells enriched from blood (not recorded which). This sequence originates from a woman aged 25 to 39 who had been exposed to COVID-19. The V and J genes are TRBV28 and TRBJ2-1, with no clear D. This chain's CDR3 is CASSPVAASDSSYNEQFF. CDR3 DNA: TGTGCCAGTTCCCCAGTGGCGGCATCCGACTCTTCCTACAATGAGCAGTTCTTC.